The 13 T cell receptor beta chains in this list originate from one sample, sequenced in a study of T cell clones after liver transplantation (dated by TCRdb to 2018 to 2020). Libraries were built with the immunoSEQ multiplex PCR assay. TCRdb's version of the immuneACCESS table is confined to in-frame rearrangements and falls short of the full clone set. An unresolved V gene accounts for under half of the shortfall where checked; the remainder is of unknown origin. The sample data list approximately 11,000 clones, and roughly 70% of these were observed just once. The ten largest make up roughly a quarter of the sample. The sample in question was CD4+ T cells from blood, obtained less than 33 months after liver transplant. These receptors all stem from a human patient who received a liver transplant. After transplantation, some T cells may belong to the graft donor instead of the recipient.

This rearrangement joins TRBV19 to TRBJ2-4; the match to TRBD1 covers 8 bases. The CDR3 is 15 amino acids. Looked up from germline, CDR1 is LNHDA and CDR2 is SQIVND (reference sequence). V dropped 5 bases and J dropped 8; count of bases not matched to a gene: 11. DNA of the CDR3: TGTGCCAGTAGTCCCCCCGACAGGGGTGATGACATTCAGTACTTC. Translated, it gives CASSPPDRGDDIQYF. Together with reference TRBV19 and TRBJ2-4, the CDR3 gives the full variable domain: DGGITQSPKYLFRKEGQNVTLSCEQNLNHDAMYWYRQDPGQGLRLIYYSQIVNDFQKGDIAEGYSVSREKKESFPLTVTSAQKNPTAFYLCASSPPDRGDDIQYFGAGTRLSVL.

V and J are TRBV29-1 and TRBJ2-3; no clear D. Germline assignment: CDR1 SQVTM and CDR2 ANQGSEA. V shed 6 bases and J shed 2 bases, with 12 bases lying between them. This CDR3 has 13 residues. CDR3 residues: CSVHRVSTDTQYF. The CDR3, as DNA: TGCAGCGTCCACCGGGTATCCACAGATACGCAGTATTTT.

This clone was found once. The gene calls are TRBV11-2 and TRBJ2-7; 9 positions match TRBD2. The CDR3 contains 15 residues. V was pared by 3 bases and J by 1 base, with 4 bases of the junction left unmatched. Germline V gene lookup returns CDR1 SGHAT and CDR2 FQNNGV. The CDR3 DNA reads TGTGCCAGCAGCTTGAGCGGGGGGAAGTCCTACGAGCAGTACTTC. Protein: CASSLSGGKSYEQYF.

V usage is TRBV27 and J usage is TRBJ2-2; the D gene is possibly TRBD2 (5 bases). CDR1 is MNHEY, CDR2 SMNVEV, per germline (reference sequence). Between the trimmed V and J ends, which lost 2 bases and 7 bases, there was a span of 14 bases. The CDR3 length is 15 residues. The CDR3 here is CASSLGTGMVGELFF. Written as DNA, the CDR3 is TGTGCCAGCAGTTTAGGAACGGGAATGGTCGGGGAGCTGTTTTTT.

The chain combines TRBV5-6 with TRBJ2-1; 8 nucleotides line up with TRBD2. The CDR3 runs to 15 residues. Germline V gene sequence: CDR1 SGHDT, CDR2 YYEEEE. Trimming removed 2 bases from V and 3 bases from J; junction bases left unmatched: 4. This chain's CDR3 is CASSFSGGGYNEQFF. CDR3 nucleotide sequence: TGTGCCAGCAGCTTCTCGGGAGGGGGCTACAATGAGCAGTTCTTC.

The CDR3 DNA is TGCGCCAGCAGCCAAGAATTTACAGGGAATAATGAAAAACTGTTTTTT. Protein: CASSQEFTGNNEKLFF. This chain uses TRBV4-3 with TRBJ1-4, with TRBD1 as a possible D gene (6 bases). Germline-derived CDR1 and CDR2 are LGHNA and YSLEER. This CDR3 comprises 16 residues. Trimming stripped 0 bases from V and 4 bases from J, with 12 bases between.

The chain has TRBV27 and TRBJ2-2; 8 bases fit TRBD1. The CDR3 contains 14 residues. V lost 5 bases, J lost 1 base, and 0 bases stayed unmatched. The V gene's germline CDR1 is MNHEY and CDR2 SMNVEV (reference sequence). In DNA form, the CDR3 reads TGTGCCAGCAGTGGGACAGGGAACACCGGGGAGCTGTTTTTT. It specifies CASSGTGNTGELFF.

A remark on this clone: This may be a read error: a much more frequent sequence differs by one nucleotide. The chain links TRBV2 to TRBJ2-5; 11 positions agree with TRBD1. Per the germline V gene, CDR1 is SNHLY and CDR2 is FYNNEI. This CDR3 contains 16 residues. Trimming removed 5 bases from V and 4 bases from J; junction bases left unmatched: 9. In nucleotides, the CDR3 is TGTGCCAGCAGTTGGACAGGGGGCGCGGCGTTAGAGACCCAGTACTTC. This encodes CASSWTGGAALETQYF.

CDR3 sequence: CASSLVLAGVDTQYF. The CDR3 nucleotides are TGTGCCAGCAGCTTAGTGCTAGCGGGGGTAGATACGCAGTATTTT. The V and J genes are TRBV7-2 and TRBJ2-3; 10 nucleotides agree with TRBD2. The CDR3 totals 15 residues. V shed 1 base, J shed 5 bases, and the junction held 3 bases outside the gene matches. Germline lookup yields CDR1 SGHTA and CDR2 FQGNSA.

V and J are TRBV7-2 and TRBJ2-5; 9 bases map to TRBD2. Trimming cost V 1 base and J 4 bases; bases outside gene matches: 4. The CDR3 covers 15 residues. CDR1 and CDR2 from the germline V gene are SGHTA and FQGNSA. CDR3 bases: TGTGCCAGCAGCTTAGGGAGCGGGGGGTCAGAGACCCAGTACTTC. Translated, it gives CASSLGSGGSETQYF.

The rearrangement uses TRBV30 and TRBJ1-3; unclear D gene. Trimming took 5 bases from V and 4 from J, leaving 6 bases between them. The CDR3 spans 11 residues. Germline CDR1 reads GTSNPN; CDR2 reads SVGIG (reference sequence). CDR3 nucleotide sequence: TGTGCCTGGGAGAGAGGAAACACCATATATTTT. Its protein is CAWERGNTIYF. The full variable domain, rest sourced from reference TRBV30 and TRBJ1-3, is SQTIHQWPATLVQPVGSPLSLECTVEGTSNPNLYWYRQAAGRGLQLLFYSVGIGQISSEVPQNLSASRPQDRQFILSSKKLLLSDSGFYLCAWERGNTIYFGEGSWLTVV.

The V gene is TRBV7-9, the J gene TRBJ2-7; no firm D call. V lost 5 bases and J lost 3, with 17 bases in between. Germline CDR1 reads SEHNR; CDR2 reads FQNEAQ (reference sequence). This CDR3 spans 15 amino acids. DNA for the CDR3: TGTGCCAGCAGCCCCCCTGGGGAAGCCAACTACGAGCAGTACTTC. It yields the protein CASSPPGEANYEQYF.

J is TRBJ2-5 and V is TRBV11-2, with 10 bases matching TRBD2. V trimming: 4 bases; J trimming: 0 bases; junction bases outside the gene matches: 5. Germline assignment: CDR1 SGHAT and CDR2 FQNNGV. The CDR3 covers 16 residues. The DNA of the CDR3 is TGTGCCAGCAGCTCGTGGACTAGCGGAGACCAAGAGACCCAGTACTTC. Translation gives CASSSWTSGDQETQYF.